This TCR beta chain was captured by sequencing in a study of T cells in Graves' hyperthyroidism and ophthalmopathy. RNA transcripts provided the source from which TCR beta CDR3 regions were amplified. During a first-round RT-PCR of the TCR CDR3, the HTBI primer set was used. TCRdb fed the multiplex PCR reads into MiXCR, producing one record per CDR3 protein. The table has some 580,000 distinct CDR3 sequences, 16% seen once. Whole-study findings and limits: Among clonotypes expanded in thyroid above 0.001, most were also found in blood.

V was clipped by 0 bases and J by 4 bases, with 14 bases between them. The CDR3 is 15 residues long. Germline V CDR1 and CDR2: SGHDT, YYEEEE. Many counts were recorded for this clonotype. Its matching antigen is unknown. The sequencing sample was made of blood. The chain is built from TRBV5-6 and TRBJ2-7; tentative D call: TRBD2 (6 bases). The receptor was derived from a woman aged 40 to 50 with Graves' ophthalmopathy. The CDR3 loop reads CASSLGGGLGYEQYF. The CDR3 DNA sequence: TGTGCCAGCAGCTTGGGCGGAGGGTTAGGGTACGAGCAGTACTTC.